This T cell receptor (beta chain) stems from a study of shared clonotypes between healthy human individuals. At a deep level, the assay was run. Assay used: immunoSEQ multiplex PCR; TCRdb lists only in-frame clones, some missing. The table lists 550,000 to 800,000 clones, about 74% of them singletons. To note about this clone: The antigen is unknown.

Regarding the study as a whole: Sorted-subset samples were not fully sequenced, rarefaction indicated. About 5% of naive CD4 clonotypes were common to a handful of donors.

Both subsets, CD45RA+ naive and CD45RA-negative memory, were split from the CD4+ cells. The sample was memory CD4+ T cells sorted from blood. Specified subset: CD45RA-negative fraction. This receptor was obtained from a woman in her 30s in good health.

The CDR3 reads CASSRQGNSYEQYF. The CDR3 DNA follows: TGTGCCAGCAGTCGACAGGGTAACTCCTACGAGCAGTACTTC. The chain employs TRBV6-5 and TRBJ2-7; 7 bases map to TRBD1. CDR3 length: 14 amino acids. V was pared by 5 bases and J by 0 bases, with 4 bases of the junction left unmatched. CDR1 and CDR2 from the germline V gene are MNHEY and SVGAGI.